These 9 T cell receptor beta chains originate from one sample sequenced in a study of cytomegalovirus exposure and HLA in healthy donors. The PCR used 60 Vbeta and 13 Jbeta primers. Generated by immunoSEQ multiplex PCR, the TCRdb table keeps only in-frame clones and is missing some. The table lists approximately 180,000 clones, 70% to 85% of them singletons. Sequenced sample: PBMCs. These TCRs come from a young woman in good health and CMV-seropositive.

This clone was observed a handful of times. V and J are TRBV15 and TRBJ1-5, with D tentatively TRBD1 (6 bases). The CDR3 length is 14 residues. Trimming stripped 8 bases from V and 1 base from J, with 12 bases between. Germline V CDR1 and CDR2: LNHNV, YYDKDF (reference sequence). CDR3 sequence: CATGGGGSNQPQHF. DNA of the CDR3: TGTGCCACCGGGGGCGGCGGAAGCAATCAGCCCCAGCATTTT.

V is TRBV2 and J is TRBJ1-4; D is ambiguous. Germline V gene data show CDR1 as SNHLY and CDR2 as FYNNEI. Between the trimmed V and J ends, which lost 5 bases and 8 bases, there was a span of 15 bases. The CDR3 totals 14 residues. In DNA, the CDR3 is TGTGCCAGCAGTCTGCAAACGCCGGAGGAAAAACTGTTTTTT. It codes for CASSLQTPEEKLFF.

The rearrangement uses TRBV28 and TRBJ2-6, with TRBD1 as a possible D gene (6 bases). Trimming shortened V by 6 bases and J by 0 bases, and 15 bases separated the two germline ends. Germline loops: CDR1 MDHEN, CDR2 SYDVKM. This CDR3 is 17 amino acids long. The CDR3 coding sequence is TGTGCCAGCAGCCCTCGGACAGCCGTCTCTGGGGCCAACGTCCTGACTTTC. It codes for CASSPRTAVSGANVLTF.

The rearrangement uses TRBV28 and TRBJ2-6; D not certain. Between the trimmed V and J ends, which lost 3 bases and 0 bases, there was a span of 3 bases. Germline V lookup: CDR1 MDHEN, CDR2 SYDVKM. The CDR3 extends over 14 amino acids. DNA of the CDR3: TGTGCCAGCAGTTTCCTCTCTGGGGCCAACGTCCTGACTTTC. This gives the protein CASSFLSGANVLTF.

This sequence joins TRBV11-3 and TRBJ2-7; 7 bases agree with TRBD2. Germline lookup yields CDR1 SGHNT and CDR2 YENEEA. J was trimmed by 0 bases and V by 5 bases; bases with no gene match: 10. The CDR3 extends over 16 amino acids. The CDR3 sequence is CASSPGLAGTSYEQYF. The CDR3 DNA sequence: TGTGCCAGCAGCCCCGGGTTAGCGGGTACCTCCTACGAGCAGTACTTC.

This sequence joins TRBV4-1 and TRBJ1-3; no firm D call. The germline gives CDR1 MGHRA, CDR2 YSYEKL. The CDR3 runs to 15 residues. Trimming cost V 1 base and J 0 bases, with 7 bases left between them. The CDR3 protein is CASSQVPNSGNTIYF. The CDR3 DNA is TGCGCCAGCAGCCAAGTCCCCAACTCTGGAAACACCATATATTTT.

This clone was picked up a small number of times. CDR3 coding DNA: TGTGCCAGCAGCTGGGGGACTATTACGCCCTACGAGCAGTACTTC. Encoded protein: CASSWGTITPYEQYF. The chain combines TRBV5-6 with TRBJ2-7; 7 bases fit TRBD2. With 3 bases clipped from V and 2 bases from J, the junction kept 8 bases outside the gene matches. The CDR3 runs to 15 residues. Germline values: CDR1 SGHDT, CDR2 YYEEEE.

The rearrangement uses TRBV30 and TRBJ2-5; no clear D. CDR1 is GTSNPN, CDR2 SVGIG, per germline (reference sequence). V was cut by 5 bases and J by 5 bases, with 9 bases left in between. The CDR3 contains 11 residues. The CDR3, as DNA: TGTGCCTGGTCTACAGCCGAGACCCAGTACTTC. Residues: CAWSTAETQYF.

This clone was detected a few times. This CDR3 reads CASSGEVGEQYF. CDR3 nucleotide sequence: TGTGCCAGCAGCGGGGAGGTAGGCGAGCAGTACTTC. The chain is built from TRBV5-8 and TRBJ2-7; tentatively, D is TRBD2 (6 bases). With 4 bases removed from V and 6 bases from J, the gap between germline ends came to 11 bases. This CDR3 has 12 amino acids. Germline CDR1 reads SGHTS; CDR2 reads YDEGEE. The full variable domain, its missing parts supplied by reference TRBV5-8 and TRBJ2-7, is EAGVTQSPTHLIKTRGQQATLRCSPISGHTSVYWYQQALGLGLQFLLWYDEGEERNRGNFPPRFSGRQFPNYSSELNVNALELEDSALYLCASSGEVGEQYFGPGTRLTVT.